Listed here are 8 T cell receptor beta chains from one sample, sequenced in a study of blood T cell repertoires in COVID-19. TCRdb's copy holds only in-frame clones and misses some; the assay was immunoSEQ multiplex PCR. The sample lists roughly 180,000 clones, around 79% occurring once. The specimen was peripheral blood. These receptors all stem from a man between 60 and 75 years old with active or convalescent COVID-19.

This sequence joins TRBV9 and TRBJ1-4, with D hard to call. V lost 1 base to trimming and J lost 4 bases, with 8 bases between them. CDR3 length: 14 amino acids. Germline V gives CDR1 SGDLS, CDR2 YYNGEE. The CDR3 nucleotides read TGTGCCAGCAGCGTATCGGAGGGTAATGAAAAACTGTTTTTT. Its translation: CASSVSEGNEKLFF.

The CDR3 loop reads CASSFVAGGGTYEQYF. CDR3 in DNA: TGTGCCAGCAGCTTCGTAGCGGGAGGCGGGACCTACGAGCAGTACTTC. This sequence joins TRBV28 and TRBJ2-7, with 10 bases identical to TRBD2. The CDR3 is 16 residues long. The V gene end was trimmed by 6 bases and the J gene end by 2 bases; junction bases not matched to a gene: 10. Germline-derived CDR1 and CDR2 are MDHEN and SYDVKM. Complete variable domain (other parts from reference TRBV28 and TRBJ2-7): DVKVTQSSRYLVKRTGEKVFLECVQDMDHENMFWYRQDPGLGLRLIYFSYDVKMKEKGDIPEGYSVSREKKERFSLILESASTNQTSMYLCASSFVAGGGTYEQYFGPGTRLTVT.

The chain recombines TRBV21-1 with TRBJ2-2; TRBD1 reflects the table's D call only, with no check against the DNA. TRBV21-1 is deemed a pseudogene. The CDR3 is 19 amino acids. The CDR3 nucleotides read TGTGCCAGCAGCACTCGCGCCGACGGAAGGGGTCTAAACACCGGGGAGCTGTTTTTT. Amino acids: CASSTRADGRGLNTGELFF.

The chain is built from TRBV18 and TRBJ1-2; unclear D gene. The CDR3 is made up of 15 amino acids. V was shortened by 2 bases and J by 3 bases, with 13 bases between the two germline ends. Germline CDR1 reads KGHSH; CDR2 reads LQKENI. The CDR3 spells CASSPGGDTHYGYTF. In DNA, the CDR3 is TGTGCCAGCTCACCAGGAGGAGATACCCACTATGGCTACACCTTC.

J is TRBJ2-7 and V is TRBV29-1; TRBD1 aligns across 8 bases. Germline V CDR1 and CDR2: SQVTM, ANQGSEA. Trimming removed 6 bases from V and 2 bases from J; junction bases left unmatched: 6. CDR3 length: 13 residues. DNA of the CDR3: TGCAGCGTCCGACAGGGGCCGCCCTACGAGCAGTACTTC. Protein product: CSVRQGPPYEQYF.

The chain is built from TRBV19 and TRBJ1-1; maybe TRBD1 (5 bases). Looked up from germline, CDR1 is LNHDA and CDR2 is SQIVND (reference sequence). Trimming removed 3 bases at V and 4 bases at J, with 15 bases between. The CDR3 is 15 residues long. CDR3 in DNA: TGTGCCAGTAGTATTGACGGGGGTCTGAGCACTGAAGCTTTCTTT. Amino acids: CASSIDGGLSTEAFF.

V usage is TRBV7-2 and J usage is TRBJ2-3, with 8 nucleotides matching TRBD1. From germline, CDR1 is SGHTA and CDR2 FQGNSA. J was trimmed by 6 bases and V by 5 bases; bases with no gene match: 10. The CDR3 runs to 15 residues. This chain's CDR3 is CASSPRLRQGDTQYF. In nucleotides, the CDR3 is TGTGCCAGCAGCCCCCGCCTGAGACAGGGGGATACGCAGTATTTT.

V usage is TRBV5-1 and J usage is TRBJ2-3, with TRBD1 matching 10 bases. The CDR3 is 17 residues long. V shed 2 bases and J 5 bases; nucleotides not matched to a gene: 11. CDR1 SGHRS and CDR2 YFSETQ come from the germline V gene. The CDR3 DNA sequence: TGCGCCAGCAGCTTCTCTACGACAGGGGGCATTGGAGATACGCAGTATTTT. It yields the protein CASSFSTTGGIGDTQYF.